These 5 T cell receptor beta chains share one sample of origin, sequenced in a study of cytomegalovirus exposure and HLA in healthy donors. PCR primers comprised 60 Vbeta and 13 Jbeta primers. Measured with immunoSEQ multiplex PCR; TCRdb has only the in-frame clones, and not every one. The sample includes approximately 95,000 clones, approximately 81% of them seen just once. The material sequenced was PBMCs. These receptors all come from a woman aged 40 to 55 in good health and CMV-seropositive.

This chain joins TRBV29-1 and TRBJ2-1, with D possibly matching TRBD1 (5 bases). V lost 4 bases and J 1 base, leaving 14 bases between the germline ends. Germline V CDR1 and CDR2: SQVTM, ANQGSEA. The CDR3 is made up of 15 amino acids. DNA of the CDR3: TGCAGCGTTGCGGCAGGGCCCCCGTCCTACAATGAGCAGTTCTTC. It encodes CSVAAGPPSYNEQFF.

The chain joins TRBV10-3 to TRBJ2-1, with a tentative D call TRBD1 (6 bases). This CDR3 is built from 14 residues. Looked up from germline, CDR1 is ENHRY and CDR2 is SYGVKD. The V gene lost 5 bases and the J gene lost 5 bases, with 13 bases spanning the gap. For the CDR3, the DNA is TGTGCCATCAGTAACAGGGTAGTGGACAATGAGCAGTTCTTC. It specifies CAISNRVVDNEQFF.

The V and J genes are TRBV18 and TRBJ1-1, with TRBD1 identical over 7 bases. With 4 bases clipped from V and 4 bases from J, the junction kept 12 bases outside the gene matches. CDR1 and CDR2 from the germline V gene are KGHSH and LQKENI. There are 16 residues in the CDR3. CDR3 nucleotides: TGTGCCAGCTCACACACCTCGACAGGGTTTGCCACTGAAGCTTTCTTT. This codes for CASSHTSTGFATEAFF.

This sequence joins TRBV28 and TRBJ1-6; D might be TRBD1 (5 bases). The CDR3 runs 14 residues. CDR1 and CDR2 from the germline V gene are MDHEN and SYDVKM. Trimming removed 7 bases from V and 6 bases from J, with 13 bases in between. CDR3 bases: TGTGCCAGCAACACCCGGGACTTTAATTCACCCCTCCACTTT. It encodes CASNTRDFNSPLHF. Filled out from reference TRBV28 and TRBJ1-6, the complete variable domain reads DVKVTQSSRYLVKRTGEKVFLECVQDMDHENMFWYRQDPGLGLRLIYFSYDVKMKEKGDIPEGYSVSREKKERFSLILESASTNQTSMYLCASNTRDFNSPLHFGNGTRLTVT.

The rearrangement uses TRBV28 and TRBJ2-7; D is possibly TRBD2 (5 bases). The germline V and J ends were trimmed by 3 bases and 1 base, with 16 bases remaining between them. Germline-derived CDR1 and CDR2 are MDHEN and SYDVKM. CDR3 length equals 16 residues. In DNA form, the CDR3 reads TGTGCCAGCAGTTTGAGGGTACGGGGTTCGTCCTACGAGCAGTACTTC. It codes for CASSLRVRGSSYEQYF.